Listed below are T cell receptor beta chains from one sample, sequenced in a study of blood T cells in healthy people across ages. TCRdb processed the 5' RACE reads anew with MiXCR; each CDR3 protein has one entry. Here the sample spans around 800,000 distinct CDR3 sequences, 46% being singletons. The sample was blood. These receptors were obtained from a man older than 75 in good health. Each CDR3 is given with its conserved first and last residue. A D gene is named only where the DNA matches it firmly. Not all rows give a size; the values are once, few, many and, for expanded clones, a class.

clone_size	j_call	d_call	v_call	cdr3_aa	cdr3_nt
few	TRBJ2-3	.	TRBV6-5	CASIKLSTDTQYF	TGTGCCAGCATCAAGCTCAGCACAGATACGCAGTATTTT
.	TRBJ1-1	.	TRBV25-1	CASTLRGGTEAFF	TGTGCCAGCACCCTAAGAGGGGGCACTGAAGCTTTCTTT
once	TRBJ2-5	TRBD1	TRBV14	CASSQAWTGQETQYF	TGTGCCAGCAGCCAAGCGTGGACAGGTCAAGAGACCCAGTACTTC
few	TRBJ2-5	.	TRBV28	CATLGTAPREQYF	TGTGCCACCTTAGGGACAGCTCCTCGGGAGCAGTACTTC
.	TRBJ1-1	.	TRBV4-1	CASSQIIDSRNTEAFF	TGCGCCAGCAGCCAAATTATCGACAGCAGGAACACTGAAGCTTTCTTT
once	TRBJ1-2	.	TRBV20-1	CSAREGSPNYGYTF	TGCAGTGCTAGAGAGGGCTCCCCTAACTATGGCTACACCTTC
.	TRBJ2-5	TRBD1	TRBV5-5	CASSGGQGQETQYF	TGTGCCAGCAGCGGGGGACAGGGACAAGAGACCCAGTACTTC
few	TRBJ2-1	.	TRBV20-1	CSARGHRGSSYNEQFF	TGCAGTGCTAGAGGCCACCGCGGTAGCTCCTACAATGAGCAGTTCTTC
.	TRBJ2-5	TRBD2	TRBV24-1	CATSSTSGTQETQYF	TGTGCCACCAGCTCGACTAGCGGCACTCAAGAGACCCAGTACTTC
.	TRBJ2-5	.	TRBV30	CAWSAGQYETQYF	TGTGCCTGGAGCGCCGGACAGTATGAGACCCAGTACTTC
.	TRBJ1-6	.	TRBV7-2	CASSLGTVRPLHF	TGTGCCAGCAGCTTAGGGACTGTCAGGCCCCTCCACTTT